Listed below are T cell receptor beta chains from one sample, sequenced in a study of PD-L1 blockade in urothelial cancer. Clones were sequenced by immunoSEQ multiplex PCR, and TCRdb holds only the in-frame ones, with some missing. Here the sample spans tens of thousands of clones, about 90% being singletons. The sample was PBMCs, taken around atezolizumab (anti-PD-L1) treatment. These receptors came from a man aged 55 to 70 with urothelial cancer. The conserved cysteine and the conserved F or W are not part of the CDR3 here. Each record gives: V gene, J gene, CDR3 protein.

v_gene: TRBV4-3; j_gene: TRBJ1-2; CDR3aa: ASSQDRGVHGYT
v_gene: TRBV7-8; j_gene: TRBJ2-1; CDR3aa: ASSTRENSYNEQF
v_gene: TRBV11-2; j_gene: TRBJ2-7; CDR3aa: ASSGDSYEQY
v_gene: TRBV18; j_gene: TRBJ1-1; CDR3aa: ASREYRVMNTEAF
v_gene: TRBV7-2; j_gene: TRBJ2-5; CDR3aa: ASSSPTGLRETQY
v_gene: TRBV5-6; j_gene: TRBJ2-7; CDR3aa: ASSLEGTAERGQY
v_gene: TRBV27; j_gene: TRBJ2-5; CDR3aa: ASSLGTGYQETQY
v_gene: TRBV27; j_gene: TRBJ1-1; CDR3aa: ASSWTENTEAF
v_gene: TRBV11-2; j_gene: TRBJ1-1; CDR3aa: ASSPEGVGNTEAF
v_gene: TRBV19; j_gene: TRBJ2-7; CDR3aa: ASSLVRASEQY
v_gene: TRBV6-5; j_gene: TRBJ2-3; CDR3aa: ASKPPGVDTQY
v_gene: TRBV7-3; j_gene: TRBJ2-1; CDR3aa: ASSPTGTRNEQF
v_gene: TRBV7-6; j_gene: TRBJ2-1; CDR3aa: ASSFQAAEQF
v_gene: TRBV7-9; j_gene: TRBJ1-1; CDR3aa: ASSFNPGTGTYEAF
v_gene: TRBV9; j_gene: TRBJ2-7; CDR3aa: ASSVDPGSISEQY
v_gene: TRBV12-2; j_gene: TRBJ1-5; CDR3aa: AVSGQPQH
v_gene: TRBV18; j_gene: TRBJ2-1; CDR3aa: ASSARTSYYNEQF
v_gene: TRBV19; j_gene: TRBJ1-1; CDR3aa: ASSRSAEAF
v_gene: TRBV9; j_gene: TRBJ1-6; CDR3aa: ASSVEGADYSPLH
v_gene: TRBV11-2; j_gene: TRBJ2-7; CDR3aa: ASSLPSSYEQY
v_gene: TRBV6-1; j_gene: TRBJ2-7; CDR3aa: ASFRVTGTSYEQY
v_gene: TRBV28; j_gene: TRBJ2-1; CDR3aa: ASSLYRDSAYNEQF
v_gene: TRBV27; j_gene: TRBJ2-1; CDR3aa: ASSLSMGLGNEQF
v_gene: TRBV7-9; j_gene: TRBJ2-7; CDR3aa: ASSSAAGTAIYEQY
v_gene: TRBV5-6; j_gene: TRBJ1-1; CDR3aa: ASSRIRAGNTEAF
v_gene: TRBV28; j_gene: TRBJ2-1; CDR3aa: ASRTGTSGVLRQF
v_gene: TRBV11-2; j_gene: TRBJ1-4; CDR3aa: ASRRDRGRQNEKLF
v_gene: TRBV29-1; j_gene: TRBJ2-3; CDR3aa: SVVGTSRDTQY